Listed below are T cell receptor beta chains from one sample, sequenced in a study of blood T cell repertoires in COVID-19. Measured with immunoSEQ multiplex PCR; TCRdb has only the in-frame clones, and not every one. Among some 130,000 clones listed, around 89% were seen once. What was sequenced was peripheral blood. The receptors come from a man aged 45-60 years with acute or convalescent COVID-19. The CDR3 runs from the conserved cysteine through the conserved F or W. The order of the fields is J gene, D gene, CDR3 length, clone size, V gene, CDR3 DNA, CDR3 protein. D genes are given only for firm matches. Rows may omit the clone size; those that give it use once, few, many or a size class.

J gene: TRBJ1-4
D gene: .
CDR3 length: 14
clone size: .
V gene: TRBV5-1
CDR3 DNA: TGCGCCAGCAGCTGGACAGACGAAAACGGGAAACTGTTTTTT
CDR3 protein: CASSWTDENGKLFF

J gene: TRBJ2-3
D gene: TRBD2
CDR3 length: 14
clone size: .
V gene: TRBV6-5
CDR3 DNA: TGTGCCAGCTCCCCCGGGGGGGCAACAGATACGCAGTATTTT
CDR3 protein: CASSPGGATDTQYF

J gene: TRBJ1-6
D gene: .
CDR3 length: 16
clone size: .
V gene: TRBV10-3
CDR3 DNA: TGTGCCATCAGTGAGTCTGGCACGGCGAGGGATTCACCCCTCCACTTT
CDR3 protein: CAISESGTARDSPLHF

J gene: TRBJ2-7
D gene: TRBD1
CDR3 length: 15
clone size: .
V gene: TRBV9
CDR3 DNA: TGTGCCAGCAGCGTAGGCTGGCAGGGGGCATCTGAGCAGTACTTC
CDR3 protein: CASSVGWQGASEQYF

J gene: TRBJ1-5
D gene: TRBD1
CDR3 length: 18
clone size: .
V gene: TRBV28
CDR3 DNA: TGTGCCAGCAGTTTAGTCGGTGGCCAGGGGGCTGGGAATCAGCCCCAGCATTTT
CDR3 protein: CASSLVGGQGAGNQPQHF

J gene: TRBJ2-7
D gene: TRBD2
CDR3 length: 19
clone size: .
V gene: TRBV19
CDR3 DNA: TGTGCCAGTAGTATCCGAGCCAAGCCGACTAGCGGGGTTTCCTACGAGCAGTACTTC
CDR3 protein: CASSIRAKPTSGVSYEQYF

J gene: TRBJ1-2
D gene: .
CDR3 length: 13
clone size: .
V gene: TRBV7-2
CDR3 DNA: TGTGCCAGCAGCTTAGAGAGGAACTATGGCTACACCTTC
CDR3 protein: CASSLERNYGYTF

J gene: TRBJ1-5
D gene: TRBD1
CDR3 length: 14
clone size: .
V gene: TRBV5-1
CDR3 DNA: TGCGCCAGCAGCTTGTTTGGACAGGGCGAGCCCCAGCATTTT
CDR3 protein: CASSLFGQGEPQHF

J gene: TRBJ1-2
D gene: TRBD1
CDR3 length: 14
clone size: .
V gene: TRBV3-1/TRBV3-2
CDR3 DNA: TGTGCCAGCAGCTTAAGGGGGCGGAACTATGGCTACACCTTC
CDR3 protein: CASSLRGRNYGYTF

J gene: TRBJ2-1
D gene: TRBD1
CDR3 length: 15
clone size: .
V gene: TRBV29-1
CDR3 DNA: TGCAGCGTTGTGGACAGGGGAAATTTCTACAATGAGCAGTTCTTC
CDR3 protein: CSVVDRGNFYNEQFF

J gene: TRBJ1-1
D gene: .
CDR3 length: 14
clone size: once
V gene: TRBV3-1/TRBV3-2
CDR3 DNA: TGTGCCAGCAGCCAAGAGAGGACCTTCCCGTCGGGGATCTTT
CDR3 protein: CASSQERTFPSGIF

J gene: TRBJ2-3
D gene: .
CDR3 length: 15
clone size: .
V gene: TRBV5-4
CDR3 DNA: TGTGCCAGCAGCTTAGGTAGCGGAAGCACAGATACGCAGTATTTT
CDR3 protein: CASSLGSGSTDTQYF

J gene: TRBJ1-1
D gene: .
CDR3 length: 13
clone size: .
V gene: TRBV2
CDR3 DNA: TGTGCCAGCAGTATGGGGGGTAGAACTGAAGCTTTCTTT
CDR3 protein: CASSMGGRTEAFF

J gene: TRBJ1-2
D gene: .
CDR3 length: 14
clone size: .
V gene: TRBV5-1
CDR3 DNA: TGCGCCAGCAGCTTGGGATCACCAGACTATGGCTACACCTTC
CDR3 protein: CASSLGSPDYGYTF

J gene: TRBJ1-1
D gene: TRBD1
CDR3 length: 22
clone size: .
V gene: TRBV27
CDR3 DNA: TGTGCCAGCAGCCCTACCGAGTGGGGACAGGAACACCCATACTCGACGAACACTGAAGCTTTCTTT
CDR3 protein: CASSPTEWGQEHPYSTNTEAFF

J gene: TRBJ1-4
D gene: .
CDR3 length: 14
clone size: .
V gene: TRBV18
CDR3 DNA: TGTGCCAGCTCACGCGGCCAAGAGGGTGAAAAACTGTTTTTT
CDR3 protein: CASSRGQEGEKLFF

J gene: TRBJ1-1
D gene: TRBD1
CDR3 length: 15
clone size: .
V gene: TRBV7-9
CDR3 DNA: TGTGCCAGCAGCTTGGCGTCCAGGGGGGACACTGAAGCTTTCTTT
CDR3 protein: CASSLASRGDTEAFF

J gene: TRBJ2-7
D gene: TRBD1
CDR3 length: 15
clone size: many
V gene: TRBV3-1/TRBV3-2
CDR3 DNA: TGTGCCAGCAGCCTCGGACAGGATTTCTCCTACGAGCAGTACTTC
CDR3 protein: CASSLGQDFSYEQYF

J gene: TRBJ1-2
D gene: .
CDR3 length: 15
clone size: .
V gene: TRBV6-1
CDR3 DNA: TGTGCCAGCAGTGAAGGAGGACATTTTAACTATGGCTACACCTTC
CDR3 protein: CASSEGGHFNYGYTF

J gene: TRBJ1-3
D gene: TRBD1
CDR3 length: 13
clone size: .
V gene: TRBV10-3
CDR3 DNA: TGTGCCACCCGCGGACAGGCTGGAAACACCATATATTTT
CDR3 protein: CATRGQAGNTIYF

J gene: TRBJ1-1
D gene: .
CDR3 length: 11
clone size: .
V gene: TRBV20-1
CDR3 DNA: TGCAGTGCCGTTCGGAACACTGAAGCTTTCTTT
CDR3 protein: CSAVRNTEAFF

J gene: TRBJ1-2
D gene: .
CDR3 length: 13
clone size: .
V gene: TRBV6-5
CDR3 DNA: TGTGCCAGCATCCCTCGGGGGACCTATGGCTACACCTTC
CDR3 protein: CASIPRGTYGYTF

J gene: TRBJ2-4
D gene: TRBD1
CDR3 length: 15
clone size: .
V gene: TRBV19
CDR3 DNA: TGTGCCAGTAGTATCTGGACAGGGACTGGAAACATTCAGTACTTC
CDR3 protein: CASSIWTGTGNIQYF

J gene: TRBJ1-3
D gene: .
CDR3 length: 17
clone size: .
V gene: TRBV14
CDR3 DNA: TGTGCCAGCAGCCGAAACCGCGGCCTCTTCTCTGGAAACACCATATATTTT
CDR3 protein: CASSRNRGLFSGNTIYF

J gene: TRBJ1-5
D gene: .
CDR3 length: 17
clone size: .
V gene: TRBV7-2
CDR3 DNA: TGTGCCAGCAGCTTAGTTATCGGGGGGCAAAGCAATCAGCCCCAGCATTTT
CDR3 protein: CASSLVIGGQSNQPQHF

J gene: TRBJ2-5
D gene: .
CDR3 length: 16
clone size: .
V gene: TRBV2
CDR3 DNA: TGTGCCAGCAGGGTATCCGGGACTGGGGGAACGGGGACCCAGTACTTC
CDR3 protein: CASRVSGTGGTGTQYF

J gene: TRBJ1-2
D gene: .
CDR3 length: 15
clone size: .
V gene: TRBV2
CDR3 DNA: TGTGCCAGCAGTGAAGCGCACGGGGAGTACTATGGCTACACCTTC
CDR3 protein: CASSEAHGEYYGYTF

J gene: TRBJ1-4
D gene: .
CDR3 length: 16
clone size: .
V gene: TRBV7-9
CDR3 DNA: TGTGCCAGCAGCTTAGCGCTTGGGGCGACTAATGAAAAACTGTTTTTT
CDR3 protein: CASSLALGATNEKLFF

J gene: TRBJ2-1
D gene: .
CDR3 length: 15
clone size: once
V gene: TRBV19
CDR3 DNA: TGTGCCAGTAGTATAAACTCGGGGAACTTCAATGAGCAGTTCTTC
CDR3 protein: CASSINSGNFNEQFF

J gene: TRBJ1-1
D gene: TRBD1
CDR3 length: 13
clone size: .
V gene: TRBV3-1/TRBV3-2
CDR3 DNA: TGTGCCAGCAGGCGGACAGGGGGAGCTGAAGCTTTCTTT
CDR3 protein: CASRRTGGAEAFF

J gene: TRBJ1-3
D gene: TRBD1
CDR3 length: 14
clone size: .
V gene: TRBV9
CDR3 DNA: TGTGCCAGCAGCCTCGGGACAGCTGGAAACACCATATATTTT
CDR3 protein: CASSLGTAGNTIYF

J gene: TRBJ1-2
D gene: TRBD1
CDR3 length: 15
clone size: .
V gene: TRBV27
CDR3 DNA: TGTGCCAGCAGGCCCGGGACAGGGAGAAGGTATGGCTACACCTTC
CDR3 protein: CASRPGTGRRYGYTF

J gene: TRBJ1-2
D gene: .
CDR3 length: 15
clone size: .
V gene: TRBV6-6
CDR3 DNA: TGTGCCAGCAGTTCACCAGAGCGGGCGAACTATGGCTACACCTTC
CDR3 protein: CASSSPERANYGYTF

J gene: TRBJ1-1
D gene: .
CDR3 length: 12
clone size: .
V gene: TRBV6-1
CDR3 DNA: TGTGCCAGCAGCAGGACAGCGATTGAAGCTTTCTTT
CDR3 protein: CASSRTAIEAFF

J gene: TRBJ2-5
D gene: .
CDR3 length: 14
clone size: .
V gene: TRBV28
CDR3 DNA: TGTGCCAGCAGCCCCGCCGGGTCCCAAGAGACCCAGTACTTC
CDR3 protein: CASSPAGSQETQYF

J gene: TRBJ1-2
D gene: TRBD1
CDR3 length: 18
clone size: .
V gene: TRBV7-2
CDR3 DNA: TGTGCCAGCAGCCTTGGAGGTGCAGGGGGAGTTCTAGTCTATGGCTACACCTTC
CDR3 protein: CASSLGGAGGVLVYGYTF

J gene: TRBJ2-1
D gene: .
CDR3 length: 12
clone size: once
V gene: TRBV11-1
CDR3 DNA: TGTGCCAGCAGCTTAACGGACAATGAGCAGTTCTTC
CDR3 protein: CASSLTDNEQFF

J gene: TRBJ2-1
D gene: .
CDR3 length: 14
clone size: once
V gene: TRBV10-3
CDR3 DNA: TGTGCCATCAGTCCCCCGGGACACTACAATGAGCAGTTCTTC
CDR3 protein: CAISPPGHYNEQFF

J gene: TRBJ1-5
D gene: TRBD1
CDR3 length: 18
clone size: .
V gene: TRBV28
CDR3 DNA: TGTGCCAGCAGGGCCTCCCGGACAGGAGTATATAGCAATCAGCCCCAGCATTTT
CDR3 protein: CASRASRTGVYSNQPQHF

J gene: TRBJ1-2
D gene: TRBD1
CDR3 length: 12
clone size: .
V gene: TRBV10-2
CDR3 DNA: TGCGCCAGCAGGAGGACAGGGAAAGGCTACACCTTC
CDR3 protein: CASRRTGKGYTF

J gene: TRBJ1-2
D gene: .
CDR3 length: 14
clone size: .
V gene: TRBV27
CDR3 DNA: TGTGCCAGCAGTTTCACCGGGGGAGGCTATGGCTACACCTTC
CDR3 protein: CASSFTGGGYGYTF

J gene: TRBJ1-6
D gene: .
CDR3 length: 12
clone size: few
V gene: TRBV6-4
CDR3 DNA: TGTGCCAGCAGAGCTGATAATTCACCCCTCCACTTT
CDR3 protein: CASRADNSPLHF

J gene: TRBJ2-1
D gene: TRBD2
CDR3 length: 15
clone size: once
V gene: TRBV9
CDR3 DNA: TGTGCCAGCAGCCCGGGACTAGCGGGGAGTAATGAGCAGTTCTTC
CDR3 protein: CASSPGLAGSNEQFF

J gene: TRBJ1-2
D gene: .
CDR3 length: 12
clone size: few
V gene: TRBV5-1
CDR3 DNA: TGCGCCAGCAGCTCCGGGACATCTGGCTACACCTTC
CDR3 protein: CASSSGTSGYTF

J gene: TRBJ2-1
D gene: TRBD1
CDR3 length: 16
clone size: .
V gene: TRBV6-6
CDR3 DNA: TGTGCCAGCAGTTACGGCCCGGGACAGGGAATCGATGAGCAGTTCTTC
CDR3 protein: CASSYGPGQGIDEQFF